This entry lists 3 T cell receptor beta chains sequenced from one sample in a study of blood T cell repertoires in COVID-19. Libraries were prepared by immunoSEQ multiplex PCR; TCRdb keeps only in-frame clonotypes and omits some of them. This table has over 250,000 clones, roughly 87% appearing once. The sample comprised peripheral blood. The receptors were gathered from a woman aged 25 to 45 with acute or convalescent COVID-19.

V gene TRBV19 combines with J gene TRBJ2-1; tentatively, D is TRBD2 (6 bases). Germline V CDR1 and CDR2: LNHDA, SQIVND (reference sequence). This CDR3 has 16 residues. With 3 bases removed from V and 1 base from J, the gap between germline ends came to 13 bases. The CDR3 is CASSISAGLSYNEQFF. As DNA, the CDR3 is TGTGCCAGTAGTATTAGTGCGGGATTGTCCTACAATGAGCAGTTCTTC.

This sequence joins TRBV11-3 and TRBJ1-2, with 7 positions matching TRBD1. With 5 bases clipped from V and 5 bases from J, the junction kept 11 bases outside the gene matches. Germline lookup yields CDR1 SGHNT and CDR2 YENEEA. CDR3 length: 15 residues. CDR3 sequence: CASSQPGTARYGYTF. CDR3 nucleotide sequence: TGTGCCAGCAGCCAGCCCGGGACAGCCCGTTATGGCTACACCTTC. Complete variable domain (other parts from reference TRBV11-3 and TRBJ1-2): EAGVVQSPRYKIIEKKQPVAFWCNPISGHNTLYWYLQNLGQGPELLIRYENEEAVDDSQLPKDRFSAERLKGVDSTLKIQPAELGDSAVYLCASSQPGTARYGYTFGSGTRLTVV.

This chain uses TRBV30 with TRBJ2-7; D is unresolved. The CDR3 extends over 11 amino acids. V was pared by 3 bases and J by 1 base, with 4 bases between. Germline values: CDR1 GTSNPN, CDR2 SVGIG (reference sequence). CDR3 region: CAWSGSYEQYF. The CDR3 nucleotides are TGTGCCTGGAGCGGTTCCTACGAGCAGTACTTC.